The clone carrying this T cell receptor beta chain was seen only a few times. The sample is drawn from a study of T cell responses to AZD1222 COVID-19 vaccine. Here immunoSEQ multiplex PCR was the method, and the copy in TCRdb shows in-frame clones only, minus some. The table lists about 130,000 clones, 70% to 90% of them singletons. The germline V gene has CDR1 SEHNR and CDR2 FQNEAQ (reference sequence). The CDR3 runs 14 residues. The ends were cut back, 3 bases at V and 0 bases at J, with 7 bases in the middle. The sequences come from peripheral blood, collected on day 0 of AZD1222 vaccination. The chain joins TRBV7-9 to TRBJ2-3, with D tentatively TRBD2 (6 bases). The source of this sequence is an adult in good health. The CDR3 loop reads CASSFAGSTDTQYF. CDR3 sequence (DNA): TGTGCCAGCAGCTTCGCGGGGAGCACAGATACGCAGTATTTT.